This T cell receptor (beta chain) derives from a study of T cell changes during pregnancy in multiple sclerosis (dated by TCRdb to the late 2010s). At the level of the whole study: In women with multiple sclerosis, the researchers looked at how the T cell repertoire shifted as pregnancy progressed.

V sheds 0 bases and J sheds 6 bases, leaving 18 bases between their ends. The germline V gene encodes CDR1 GTSNPN and CDR2 SVGIG (reference sequence). The CDR3 has 15 amino acids, counting the end cysteine and phenylalanine. The read is trimmed to its CDR3 DNA, 45 bases read in frame from base 1. Preparation of the library involved the immunoSEQ multiplex PCR assay. Imported from immuneACCESS, the table was reduced by TCRdb to in-frame sequences with V and J called. These copies leave out some clones; in studies compared against another copy, an unresolved V gene accounts for under half, and the cause of the remainder is not known. For this sample the table gives tens of thousands of clones, of which about nine tenths were detected only once. The ten largest account for 1.4% of the sample. Points on this clone: Its specific antigen is unknown. Base qualities are not provided; no much larger clone lies one nucleotide away.

The chain is encoded by TRBV30 joined to TRBJ2-7; the best D guess is TRBD2, with 6 bases matching. This sequence was found in a female donor with multiple sclerosis, enrolled in a pregnancy study. Here the sequenced sample was peripheral blood, taken in the second trimester of pregnancy. The CDR3 is CAWSVTRRRALEQYF. The nucleotides are TGTGCCTGGAGTGTAACCCGCCGGAGGGCCCTCGAGCAGTACTTC. With the rest looked up from the reference TRBV30 and TRBJ2-7 genes rather than sequenced, the full variable domain is SQTIHQWPATLVQPVGSPLSLECTVEGTSNPNLYWYRQAAGRGLQLLFYSVGIGQISSEVPQNLSASRPQDRQFILSSKKLLLSDSGFYLCAWSVTRRRALEQYFGPGTRLTVT.